This T cell receptor (delta chain) emerged from a study of gammadelta T cells in human blood (dated by TCRdb to 2019 to 2021). Receptor amplification or capture employed RT-PCR. The sample was run on an Illumina MiSeq. Public reads were reanalyzed in TCRdb with CATT, and rows carrying the same DNA were merged afterwards. The sample records over a thousand delta-chain clones, more than 40% of which are singletons. Of the sample, roughly 20% falls within the top ten clones. V has 1 base trimmed and J has 0 bases trimmed; junction bases matching no gene number 9. Including the terminal cysteine and phenylalanine, the CDR3 comprises 18 residues. Of all the DNA, just the CDR3 is kept, 54 bases in frame from base 1. CDR1 and CDR2, looked up from the germline V gene, are GEAIGNYY and EKD. This clone is classified as large (0.1 to 1%). The target of this receptor is not known. Qualities for individual bases were not recorded, and no much larger clone is one base off.

Broader findings and caveats from the paper: According to the study, polyclonal expansion of innate gamma-delta T cells immediately after birth appeared to be driven by microbial exposure.

Rearrangement joined TRDV2 to TRDJ1, and 11 junction bases match TRDD3. The sequenced sample was Vgamma9Vdelta2 gamma-delta T cells from adult blood. The source of this sequence is a human donor. The CDR3 reads as follows: CACDTLLRLGDNTDKLIF. The nucleotide sequence is given as TGTGCCTGTGACACGCTCCTACGACTGGGGGATAACACCGATAAACTCATCTTT.